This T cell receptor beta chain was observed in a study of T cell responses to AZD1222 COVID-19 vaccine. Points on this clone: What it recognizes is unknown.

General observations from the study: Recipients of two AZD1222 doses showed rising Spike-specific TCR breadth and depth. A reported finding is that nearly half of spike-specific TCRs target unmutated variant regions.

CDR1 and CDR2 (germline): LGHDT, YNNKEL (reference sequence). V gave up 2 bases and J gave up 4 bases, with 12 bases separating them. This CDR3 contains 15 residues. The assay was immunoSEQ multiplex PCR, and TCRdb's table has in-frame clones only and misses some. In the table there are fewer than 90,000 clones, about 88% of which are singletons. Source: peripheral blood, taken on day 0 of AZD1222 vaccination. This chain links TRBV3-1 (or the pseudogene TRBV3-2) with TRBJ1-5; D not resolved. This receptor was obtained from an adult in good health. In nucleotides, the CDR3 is TGTGCCAGCAGCCAAACCCGGGATCGGAATCAGCCCCAGCATTTT. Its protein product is CASSQTRDRNQPQHF.